The clone carrying this TCR beta chain was observed a few times. CDR1 is SGHRS, CDR2 YFSETQ, per germline. V lost 0 bases, J lost 3 bases, and 13 bases lay in between. The CDR3 sequence is 16 residues long. The data were obtained in a study of blood T cells in healthy people across ages. For the second PCR, which ran for about 6 to 12 cycles, a sample-barcoded 5' primer and a J-beta primer mix were used. TCRdb re-called the 5' RACE reads with MiXCR, one entry per CDR3 protein. The sample holds over 1,500,000 distinct CDR3 sequences; around 42% are singletons and the top ten take under 25%. The sequenced sample consisted of blood. The J gene is TRBJ2-1, the V gene TRBV5-1; D gene ambiguous. The TCR originated in a human donor in good health. The CDR3 DNA follows: TGCGCCAGCAGCTTGGGGACGAGTACCAACTACAATGAGCAGTTCTTC. Its translation: CASSLGTSTNYNEQFF.